What follows are 2 T cell receptor beta chains derived from one specimen sequenced in a study of blood T cell repertoires in COVID-19. The table came from immunoSEQ multiplex PCR; TCRdb's copy has only in-frame clones and leaves some out. This table has 450,000 to 500,000 clones, 70% to 90% appearing once. Input material: peripheral blood. Receptors originate from a human donor in a cohort sampled during active COVID-19.

This chain joins TRBV29-1 and TRBJ1-2; the match to TRBD1 covers 10 bases. This CDR3 spans 14 amino acids. The V and J ends lost 5 bases and 7 bases, in that order; junction bases with no gene match: 10. Germline assignment: CDR1 SQVTM and CDR2 ANQGSEA. CDR3 loop: CSVLLGTGVGGYTF. The CDR3 nucleotides are TGCAGCGTTTTACTTGGGACAGGGGTTGGTGGCTACACCTTC.

This clone was detected only a few times. This sequence joins TRBV5-5 and TRBJ2-7, with TRBD2 as a possible D gene (5 bases). CDR1 is SGHKS and CDR2 is YYEKEE in the germline V gene (reference sequence). The length of the CDR3 is 16 residues. The germline V and J ends were trimmed by 0 bases and 0 bases, with 13 bases remaining between them. CDR3 sequence (DNA): TGTGCCAGCAGCTTGGCCGAGGGCGGACTCTCCTACGAGCAGTACTTC. Translated, it gives CASSLAEGGLSYEQYF.